The 10 T cell receptor beta chains given below trace back to one sample, sequenced in a study of cytomegalovirus exposure and HLA in healthy donors. Primers for the PCR totalled 60 Vbeta and 13 Jbeta. Measured with immunoSEQ multiplex PCR; TCRdb has only the in-frame clones, and not every one. This sample yields approximately 85,000 clones, of which approximately 60% are seen a single time; 4.5% to 5.5% belongs to the top ten. Material for sequencing was PBMCs. The origin of the receptors is a woman aged 25 to 39 in good health and CMV-seropositive.

The chain links TRBV5-1 to TRBJ1-4; TRBD1 matches at 8 bases. This CDR3 has 14 residues. The germline gives CDR1 SGHRS, CDR2 YFSETQ. V shed 0 bases and J 7 bases; nucleotides not matched to a gene: 2. The CDR3 region is CASSLGQGSEKLFF. The CDR3 coding sequence is TGCGCCAGCAGCTTGGGACAGGGGAGTGAAAAACTGTTTTTT.

V and J are TRBV29-1 and TRBJ1-6; D remains ambiguous. This CDR3 has 13 residues. V lost 3 bases and J lost 2, with 5 bases in between. Germline V gene data show CDR1 as SQVTM and CDR2 as ANQGSEA. CDR3 residues: CSVDSTYNSPLHF. In DNA, the CDR3 is TGCAGCGTTGACAGTACCTATAATTCACCCCTCCACTTT.

The chain is built from TRBV29-1 and TRBJ2-1; TRBD1 is a possible D gene (6 bases). The CDR3 is 13 residues long. From germline, CDR1 is SQVTM and CDR2 ANQGSEA. V dropped 5 bases and J dropped 0 bases, with 8 bases sitting between them. The chain's CDR3 is CSVSGASYNEQFF. The CDR3 nucleotides read TGCAGCGTTTCAGGGGCCTCCTACAATGAGCAGTTCTTC.

The chain joins TRBV5-1 to TRBJ1-2, with a weak D call TRBD1 (5 bases). Germline values: CDR1 SGHRS, CDR2 YFSETQ. The CDR3 runs 13 residues. V was pared by 0 bases and J by 6 bases, with 9 bases between. This CDR3 reads CASSLDDSHGYTF. CDR3 in DNA: TGCGCCAGCAGCTTGGACGACAGTCATGGCTACACCTTC.

For the CDR3, the DNA is TGTGCCAGCAGCGTCTACAGGGAAGATACGCAGTATTTT. This codes for CASSVYREDTQYF. This rearrangement joins TRBV7-3 to TRBJ2-3; weak D call: TRBD1 (6 bases). Germline lookup yields CDR1 SGHTA and CDR2 FQGTGA. CDR3 length: 13 amino acids. The V end lost 5 bases, the J end lost 5 bases, and 11 bases lay between the germline ends.

This clone appeared a few times. The rearrangement links TRBV7-9 to TRBJ2-2, with TRBD2 matching over 9 bases. V was pared by 1 base and J by 4 bases, with 4 bases of the junction left unmatched. In germline, CDR1 is SEHNR, CDR2 FQNEAQ (reference sequence). CDR3 length equals 16 residues. This CDR3 is CASSLGPRGGTGELFF. CDR3 sequence (DNA): TGTGCCAGCAGCTTAGGTCCGCGGGGGGGCACCGGGGAGCTGTTTTTT.

This clone appeared a few times. This chain uses TRBV7-2 with TRBJ2-5; a weak D match, TRBD2 (6 bases). Trimming pared 5 bases from V and 8 bases from J, leaving 21 bases between. CDR3 size: 15 residues. CDR1 SGHTA and CDR2 FQGNSA come from the germline V gene. The CDR3 loop is CASSSGGWRGATQYF. In nucleotides, the CDR3 is TGTGCCAGCAGCAGCGGAGGTTGGAGGGGCGCAACCCAGTACTTC.

CDR3 amino acids: CASSSGLAGPHYEQYF. CDR3 in DNA: TGTGCCAGCAGCTCGGGACTAGCGGGTCCCCACTACGAGCAGTACTTC. The rearrangement uses TRBV7-4 and TRBJ2-5; 12 bases match TRBD2. The J call could be wrong; TRBJ2-7 is a better fit for the DNA end. From germline, CDR1 is SGHVT and CDR2 SQSDAQ. This CDR3 comprises 16 residues.

This clone occurred a few times. In nucleotides, the CDR3 is TGTGCCAGCAGCTTAAACCTCGCGTCATCAGATACGCAGTATTTT. The encoded protein is CASSLNLASSDTQYF. This chain links TRBV7-3 with TRBJ2-3; D is unresolved. The CDR3 extends over 15 amino acids. Germline CDR1 SGHTA, CDR2 FQGTGA. The germline V and J ends were trimmed by 1 base and 4 bases, with 12 bases remaining between them.

This clone was counted once. The chain couples TRBV14 to TRBJ1-1; maybe TRBD1 (6 bases). This CDR3 has 14 residues. V was cut by 4 bases and J by 7 bases, with 16 bases left in between. CDR1 is SGHDN and CDR2 is FVKESK in the germline V gene. CDR3 amino acids: CASSPLGRGSEAFF. DNA for the CDR3: TGTGCCAGCAGCCCACTAGGGAGGGGGAGTGAAGCTTTCTTT.